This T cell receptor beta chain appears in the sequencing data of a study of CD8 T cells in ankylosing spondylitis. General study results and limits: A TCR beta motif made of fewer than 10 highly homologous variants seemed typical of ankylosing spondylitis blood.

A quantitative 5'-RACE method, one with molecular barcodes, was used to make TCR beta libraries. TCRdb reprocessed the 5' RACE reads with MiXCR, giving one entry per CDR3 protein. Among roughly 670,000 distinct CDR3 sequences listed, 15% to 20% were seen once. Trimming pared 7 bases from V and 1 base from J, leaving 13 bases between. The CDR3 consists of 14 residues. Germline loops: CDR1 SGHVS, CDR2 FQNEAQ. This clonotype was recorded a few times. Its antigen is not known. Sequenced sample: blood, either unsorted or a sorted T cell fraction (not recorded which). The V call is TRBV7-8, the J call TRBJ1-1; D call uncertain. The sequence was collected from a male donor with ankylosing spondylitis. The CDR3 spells CASTEGFRNTEAFF. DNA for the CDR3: TGTGCCAGCACCGAGGGATTTAGGAACACTGAAGCTTTCTTT.